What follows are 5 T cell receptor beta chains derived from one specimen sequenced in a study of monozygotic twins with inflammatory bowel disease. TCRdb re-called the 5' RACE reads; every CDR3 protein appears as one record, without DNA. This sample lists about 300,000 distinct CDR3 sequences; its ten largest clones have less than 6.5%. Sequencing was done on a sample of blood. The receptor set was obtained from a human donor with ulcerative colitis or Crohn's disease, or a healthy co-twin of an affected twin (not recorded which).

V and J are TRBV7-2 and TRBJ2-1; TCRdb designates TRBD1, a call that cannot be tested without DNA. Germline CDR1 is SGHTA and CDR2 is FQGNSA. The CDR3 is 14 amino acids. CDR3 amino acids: CASSLRQGNNEQFF.

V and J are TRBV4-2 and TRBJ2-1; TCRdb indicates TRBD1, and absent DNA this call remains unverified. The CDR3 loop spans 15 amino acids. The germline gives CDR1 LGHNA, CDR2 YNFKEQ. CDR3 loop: CASSRRDRGMNEQFF.

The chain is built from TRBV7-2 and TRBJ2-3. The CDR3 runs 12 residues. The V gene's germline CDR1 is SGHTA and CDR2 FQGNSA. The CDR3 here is CASRSFGDTQYF.

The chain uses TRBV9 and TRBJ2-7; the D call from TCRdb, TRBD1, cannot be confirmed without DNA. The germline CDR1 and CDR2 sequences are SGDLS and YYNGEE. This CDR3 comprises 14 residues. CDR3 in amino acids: CASSEGGAFYEQYF.

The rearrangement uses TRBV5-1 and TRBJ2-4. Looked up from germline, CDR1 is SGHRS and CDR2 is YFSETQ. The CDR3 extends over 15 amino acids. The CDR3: CASSFVVGAKNIQYF. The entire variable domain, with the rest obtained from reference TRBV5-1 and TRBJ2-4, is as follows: KAGVTQTPRYLIKTRGQQVTLSCSPISGHRSVSWYQQTPGQGLQFLFEYFSETQRNKGNFPGRFSGRQFSNSRSEMNVSTLELGDSALYLCASSFVVGAKNIQYFGAGTRLSVL.